This TCR beta chain was sequenced in a study of cytomegalovirus exposure and HLA in healthy donors listed by TCRdb under 2017. As for the study more broadly: According to a later analysis, the 110 or so validation repertoires were produced on the same platform as the roughly 600 repertoires of the first cohort. The study aimed to test whether cataloging public T cell receptors could reveal signatures of past pathogen exposure. A separate validation cohort of 100 to 150 different subjects was used in addition to the approximately 700-subject first cohort. To predict cytomegalovirus infection status, the study combined high-throughput TCR immunosequencing, statistical association of individual TCRs with disease status, and machine learning.

Paper-wide results and their limitations: While some public TCRs were present in many individuals, most TCR sequences turned up only very rarely across donors. The classifier was reported to diagnose cytomegalovirus status with high specificity and sensitivity in both the original and validation cohorts. In vitro tests confirmed that three of the cytomegalovirus-associated TCR beta chains recognize cytomegalovirus antigens. A later analysis lacked HLA typing for the validation cohort, so it scored co-occurrence in that cohort across all 130 or so repertoires. The authors suggested that the approach could potentially be extended to other disease states and immunological phenotypes. A total of roughly 160 TCR beta chains were listed by the study as associated with cytomegalovirus. Subsequent analysis determined that TCRs grouped into clusters in the first cohort also showed a tendency toward co-occurrence across the 120 validation repertoires, and 90% to 95% of cluster scores exceeded 0.

The CDR3, from cysteine to phenylalanine, totals 13 residues. The only DNA kept is the CDR3, 39 bases in frame from the first base. Clipping removes 5 bases from V and 5 bases from J, with 2 as the unmatched junction base count. As encoded in the germline V gene, CDR1 is SGHTA while CDR2 is FQGTGA. Donors formed part of the validation cohort, which comprised over a hundred subjects and was distinct from the first cohort of fewer than 750 subjects. The receptor library was made with the immunoSEQ multiplex PCR assay. Under the source paper's analysis protocol: A statistical classification framework was built to diagnose cytomegalovirus status from the catalog of TCR beta chain sequences. TCRdb provides this immuneACCESS table in a form limited to in-frame rearrangements. Some clones are lacking; in checked studies, under half of them reflect an unresolved V gene, and why the rest are absent is not known. D and trimming come from the DNA, and the V and J calls and clone size come from that table. For this sample there are about 65,000 clones; approximately 90% appear just once. 1.3% of the sample goes to the ten largest clones.

As concerns this clone: The specificity of this receptor is unknown. No qualities accompany the bases; no much larger clone lies one base away.

In this chain, TRBV7-3 is recombined with TRBJ2-3, and TRBD1 matches 9 of the central bases. The source is a woman under 30 in good health and CMV-seronegative. Material: PBMCs. The DNA sequence reads TGTGCCAGCAGCCCGACAGGGGGAGATACGCAGTATTTT. Translated, this is CASSPTGGDTQYF.